This TCR beta chain was sequenced in a study of T cell responses to AZD1222 COVID-19 vaccine. Findings and caveats of the study: Two AZD1222 doses significantly raised spike-specific TCR breadth and depth over controls. Of the AZD1222 recipients, only 5 to 7 were seropositive at baseline. Donors, mostly white British, included more females; clonal diversity was possibly underestimated.

Whether given at about 4 or about 12 weeks, second doses were pooled. Sequencing was performed with immunoSEQ multiplex PCR; in TCRdb, only in-frame clones are kept and a portion is missing. The table has 150,000 to 160,000 clones, 80% to 90% seen once. Trimming shortened V by 5 bases and J by 0 bases, and 8 bases separated the two germline ends. CDR1 is LNHDA, CDR2 SQIVND, per germline (reference sequence). The CDR3 covers 14 residues. Notes on this clone: Its target is not known.

The chain recombines TRBV19 with TRBJ2-1; D not resolved. The sample here was peripheral blood, taken 28 days after the second AZD1222 dose. This clonotype was sampled from an adult who received the AZD1222 COVID-19 vaccine. CDR3 sequence reads: CASSADHSYNEQFF. The CDR3, as DNA: TGTGCCAGTAGTGCGGACCACTCCTACAATGAGCAGTTCTTC.